Shown below are 19 T cell receptor beta chains from a single sample sequenced in a study of neurological immune-mediated disorders. TCRdb ran MiXCR on the 5' RACE reads and lists one entry per CDR3 protein. Of tens of thousands of distinct CDR3 sequences listed, about 16% are singletons. Time point reported: technical triplicate 3. Source material: CD4+ T cells from blood. All receptors derive from a female donor with HTLV-1-associated myelopathy (HAM/TSP).

The chain is built from TRBV5-1 and TRBJ1-1; D might be TRBD1 (5 bases). Germline CDR1 is SGHRS and CDR2 is YFSETQ. This CDR3 comprises 17 residues. V dropped 7 bases and J dropped 1 base, with 23 bases sitting between them. This CDR3 reads CASPVPREQAPNTEAFF. CDR3 DNA sequence: TGCGCCAGCCCCGTCCCGAGGGAACAGGCCCCGAACACTGAAGCTTTCTTT.

The table lists this clonotype with many counts. The V gene is TRBV19, the J gene TRBJ1-5; D possibly corresponds to TRBD1 (5 bases). Germline values: CDR1 LNHDA, CDR2 SQIVND (reference sequence). The CDR3 length is 15 residues. The V and J ends lost 6 bases and 0 bases respectively, with 12 bases between them. CDR3 in DNA: TGTGCCAGTAGCGACGCAGGGTATAGCAATCAGCCCCAGCATTTT. As protein: CASSDAGYSNQPQHF.

The V gene is TRBV30, the J gene TRBJ1-6; 8 nucleotides align to TRBD1. Trimming at V came to 2 bases and at J to 10 bases, leaving 7 bases not matched to a gene. Germline CDR1 and CDR2: GTSNPN and SVGIG (reference sequence). The CDR3 length is 14 residues. CDR3 DNA sequence: TGTGCCTGGAGTAAAGAGACAGGGGTCTCACCCCTCCACTTT. Translation: CAWSKETGVSPLHF.

In its sample, this clonotype was seen many times. The V gene is TRBV20-1, the J gene TRBJ2-7; D not certain. Trimming shortened V by 3 bases and J by 3 bases, and 15 bases separated the two germline ends. Germline CDR1 DFQATT, CDR2 SNEGSKA (reference sequence). The CDR3 totals 14 residues. The CDR3 loop reads CSASFPGQNYEQYF. The DNA of the CDR3 is TGCAGTGCTAGTTTTCCTGGGCAGAACTACGAGCAGTACTTC.

This clonotype was counted many times. In DNA form, the CDR3 reads TGTGCCAGCAGTGGACAGGGGTATCAGCCCCAGCATTTT. As protein: CASSGQGYQPQHF. The chain combines TRBV6-1 with TRBJ1-5; 8 bases are shared with TRBD1. Germline V gene data show CDR1 as MNHNS and CDR2 as SASEGT. The CDR3 covers 13 residues. V dropped 4 bases and J dropped 5; count of bases not matched to a gene: 1.

This clonotype was observed at least ten times. The chain joins TRBV20-1 to TRBJ2-5, with 9 bases aligning to TRBD2. V trimming: 3 bases; J trimming: 4 bases; junction bases outside the gene matches: 6. Germline V gene sequence: CDR1 DFQATT, CDR2 SNEGSKA (reference sequence). The CDR3 has 14 residues. This CDR3 reads CSASLGGGAETQYF. DNA of the CDR3: TGCAGTGCTAGCTTGGGCGGGGGGGCAGAGACCCAGTACTTC.

This clonotype was recorded many times. V is TRBV5-1 and J is TRBJ1-2; TRBD1 matches at 9 bases. V trimming: 4 bases; J trimming: 9 bases; junction bases outside the gene matches: 10. Germline-derived CDR1 and CDR2 are SGHRS and YFSETQ. The CDR3 has 14 residues. CDR3 bases: TGCGCCAGCAGCCAAGCCGGGACAGGGTCGAGCTACACCTTC. Its translation is CASSQAGTGSSYTF. The full variable domain, rest sourced from reference TRBV5-1 and TRBJ1-2, is KAGVTQTPRYLIKTRGQQVTLSCSPISGHRSVSWYQQTPGQGLQFLFEYFSETQRNKGNFPGRFSGRQFSNSRSEMNVSTLELGDSALYLCASSQAGTGSSYTFGSGTRLTVV.

This clonotype was observed many times. The rearrangement joins TRBV7-3 to TRBJ2-2; D is unresolved. Trimming stripped 1 base from V and 1 base from J, with 4 bases between. The CDR3 covers 14 residues. The germline V gene encodes CDR1 SGHTA and CDR2 FQGTGA. The CDR3 DNA reads as TGTGCCAGCAGCTTAAACGGGAACACCGGGGAGCTGTTTTTT. Protein product: CASSLNGNTGELFF.

This clonotype rates as medium-sized (0.01 to 0.1%). The chain couples TRBV20-1 to TRBJ1-2; D is unclear. Looked up from germline, CDR1 is DFQATT and CDR2 is SNEGSKA (reference sequence). Between the trimmed V and J ends, which lost 3 bases and 2 bases, there was a span of 7 bases. The CDR3 length is 12 residues. CDR3: CSARTVNYGYTF. The CDR3 coding sequence is TGCAGTGCTAGGACGGTGAACTATGGCTACACCTTC.

By share, this clonotype counts as medium-sized. The rearrangement joins TRBV20-1 to TRBJ2-7; weak D call: TRBD2 (6 bases). This CDR3 spans 13 amino acids. Germline-derived CDR1 and CDR2 are DFQATT and SNEGSKA (reference sequence). The ends were cut back, 4 bases at V and 2 bases at J, with 12 bases in the middle. As DNA, the CDR3 is TGCAGTGCTAACCGGGACTCCACCTACGAGCAGTACTTC. Amino acids: CSANRDSTYEQYF.

This clonotype was seen at least ten times. The V and J genes are TRBV24-1 and TRBJ2-3, with 13 bases lining up with TRBD2. Germline assignment: CDR1 KGHDR and CDR2 SFDVKD. V lost 4 bases and J lost 2; bases outside the gene matches: 5. The CDR3 has 17 amino acids. CDR3 nucleotide sequence: TGTGCCACCAGTGAACCAGGGACTAGCGGGGCCACAGATACGCAGTATTTT. Amino acids: CATSEPGTSGATDTQYF.

This clonotype was detected only once. This rearrangement joins TRBV5-1 to TRBJ1-2, with D possibly TRBD1 on 5 matching bases. Germline CDR1 is SGHRS and CDR2 is YFSETQ. This CDR3 contains 15 residues. The ends were cut back, 1 base at V and 4 bases at J, with 14 bases in the middle. CDR3 DNA: TGCGCCAGCAGCTTGATTTCACAGGACCTCTATGGCTACACCTTC. Its protein product is CASSLISQDLYGYTF.

At least ten counts were recorded for this clonotype. V usage is TRBV7-9 and J usage is TRBJ1-2; D ambiguous. V was pared by 1 base and J by 0 bases, with 6 bases between. CDR3 length: 14 amino acids. The germline CDR1 and CDR2 sequences are SEHNR and FQNEAQ (reference sequence). CDR3 nucleotide sequence: TGTGCCAGCAGCTTAGGGCGGTCTAACTATGGCTACACCTTC. This gives the protein CASSLGRSNYGYTF.

About this clonotype itself: The CDR3 ends on some other residue instead of the conserved phenylalanine or tryptophan, so this is likely a read error. For the CDR3, the DNA is TGCAGTGCTAGAAGGGACAGTGGGAGAGAGACCCAGTACGTC. It yields the protein CSARRDSGRETQYV. V gene TRBV20-1 combines with J gene TRBJ2-5; 7 bases are a match to TRBD1. From germline, CDR1 is DFQATT and CDR2 SNEGSKA (reference sequence). The CDR3 has 14 amino acids. V gave up 2 bases and J gave up 4 bases; unmatched junction bases: 7.

This clonotype was seen ten or more times. This chain uses TRBV30 with TRBJ2-5, with unresolved D. Germline V gene lookup returns CDR1 GTSNPN and CDR2 SVGIG (reference sequence). V gave up 2 bases and J gave up 3 bases, with 1 base separating them. This CDR3 is 10 amino acids long. This chain's CDR3 is CAWSKETQYF. CDR3 nucleotide sequence: TGTGCCTGGAGTAAAGAGACCCAGTACTTC.

The sample holds many counts of this clonotype. The rearrangement uses TRBV29-1 and TRBJ2-7; D call uncertain. Between the trimmed V and J ends, which lost 6 bases and 0 bases, there was a span of 6 bases. The germline CDR1 and CDR2 sequences are SQVTM and ANQGSEA. The CDR3 covers 11 residues. DNA of the CDR3: TGCAGCGTAGTCAGCTCCTACGAGCAGTACTTC. Its translation: CSVVSSYEQYF.

This clonotype has ten or more counts. The chain links TRBV19 to TRBJ2-3; tentative D call: TRBD2 (6 bases). The CDR3 contains 13 residues. The V and J ends lost 3 bases and 11 bases respectively, with 15 bases between them. Germline CDR1 LNHDA, CDR2 SQIVND (reference sequence). CDR3 protein: CASSMKGGTRQYF. The CDR3 bases are TGTGCCAGTAGTATGAAGGGTGGGACTCGGCAGTATTTT. The whole variable domain, remainder taken from reference TRBV19 and TRBJ2-3, is DGGITQSPKYLFRKEGQNVTLSCEQNLNHDAMYWYRQDPGQGLRLIYYSQIVNDFQKGDIAEGYSVSREKKESFPLTVTSAQKNPTAFYLCASSMKGGTRQYFGPGTRLTVL.

This clonotype has at least ten counts. The J gene is TRBJ1-3, the V gene TRBV27; 7 nucleotides align to TRBD1. V lost 2 bases to trimming and J lost 4 bases; unmatched junction nucleotides: 5. CDR1 is MNHEY, CDR2 SMNVEV, per germline (reference sequence). This CDR3 region has 15 residues. CDR3 sequence: CASSLGGTVGNTIYF. CDR3 DNA sequence: TGTGCCAGCAGTTTAGGTGGGACAGTCGGAAACACCATATATTTT.

As concerns this clonotype: A much larger clone sits a single nucleotide away, making a read error possible. The gene calls are TRBV4-3 and TRBJ1-5; the D is unclear. This CDR3 spans 15 amino acids. Per germline, CDR1 LGHNA and CDR2 YSLEER. The CDR3 DNA sequence: TGCGCCAGCAGCCAAGATAACAAGAGCAATCAGCCCCATCATTTT. Amino acids: CASSQDNKSNQPHHF.